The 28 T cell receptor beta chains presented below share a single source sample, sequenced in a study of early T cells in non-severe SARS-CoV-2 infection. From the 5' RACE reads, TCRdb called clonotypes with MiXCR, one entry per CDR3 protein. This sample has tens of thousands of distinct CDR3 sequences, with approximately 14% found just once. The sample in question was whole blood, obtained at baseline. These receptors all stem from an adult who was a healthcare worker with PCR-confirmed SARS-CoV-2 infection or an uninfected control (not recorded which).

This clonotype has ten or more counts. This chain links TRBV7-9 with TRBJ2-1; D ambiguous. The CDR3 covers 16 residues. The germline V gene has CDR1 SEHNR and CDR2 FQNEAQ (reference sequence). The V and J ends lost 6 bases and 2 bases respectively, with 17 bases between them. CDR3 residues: CASRAYVSGTYNEQFF. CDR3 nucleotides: TGTGCCAGCAGGGCTTATGTCTCTGGGACCTACAATGAGCAGTTCTTC.

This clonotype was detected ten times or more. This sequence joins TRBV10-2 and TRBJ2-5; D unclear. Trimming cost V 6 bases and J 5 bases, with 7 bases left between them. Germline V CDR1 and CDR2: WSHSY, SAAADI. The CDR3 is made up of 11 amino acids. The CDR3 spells CASRSIETQYF. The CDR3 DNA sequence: TGCGCCAGCAGGTCGATTGAGACCCAGTACTTC.

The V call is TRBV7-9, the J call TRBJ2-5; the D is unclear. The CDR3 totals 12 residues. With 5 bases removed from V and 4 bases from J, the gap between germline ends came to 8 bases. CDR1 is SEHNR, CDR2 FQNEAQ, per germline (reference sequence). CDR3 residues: CASSEELETQYF. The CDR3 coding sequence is TGTGCCAGCAGCGAGGAATTAGAGACCCAGTACTTC.

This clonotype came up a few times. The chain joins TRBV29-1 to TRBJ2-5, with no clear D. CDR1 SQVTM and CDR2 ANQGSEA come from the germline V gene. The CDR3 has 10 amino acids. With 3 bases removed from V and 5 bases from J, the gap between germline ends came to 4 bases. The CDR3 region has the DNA TGCAGCGTTGATACGGAGACCCAGTACTTC. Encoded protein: CSVDTETQYF. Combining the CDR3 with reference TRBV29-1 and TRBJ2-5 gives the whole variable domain SAVISQKPSRDICQRGTSLTIQCQVDSQVTMMFWYRQQPGQSLTLIATANQGSEATYESGFVIDKFPISRPNLTFSTLTVSNMSPEDSSIYLCSVDTETQYFGPGTRLLVL.

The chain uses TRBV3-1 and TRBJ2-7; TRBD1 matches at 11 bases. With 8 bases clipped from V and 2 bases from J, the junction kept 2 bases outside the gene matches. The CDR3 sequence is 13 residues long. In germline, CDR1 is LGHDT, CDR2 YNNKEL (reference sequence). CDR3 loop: CASEGQGAYEQYF. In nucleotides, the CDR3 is TGTGCCAGCGAGGGACAGGGGGCCTACGAGCAGTACTTC.

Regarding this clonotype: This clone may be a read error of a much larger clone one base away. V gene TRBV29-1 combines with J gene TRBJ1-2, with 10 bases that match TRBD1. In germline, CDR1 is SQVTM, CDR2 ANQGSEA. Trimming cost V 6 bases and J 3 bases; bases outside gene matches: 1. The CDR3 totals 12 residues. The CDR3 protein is CSVGTGDYGYTF. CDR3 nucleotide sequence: TGCAGCGTCGGGACAGGGGACTATGGCTACACCTTC.

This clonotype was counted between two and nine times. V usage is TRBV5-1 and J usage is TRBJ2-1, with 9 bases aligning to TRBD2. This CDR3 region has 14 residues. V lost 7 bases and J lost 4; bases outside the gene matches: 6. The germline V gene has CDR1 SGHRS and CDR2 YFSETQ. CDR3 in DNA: TGCGCCAGCTCTTTAGCGGGAGAGTACAATGAGCAGTTCTTC. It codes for CASSLAGEYNEQFF.

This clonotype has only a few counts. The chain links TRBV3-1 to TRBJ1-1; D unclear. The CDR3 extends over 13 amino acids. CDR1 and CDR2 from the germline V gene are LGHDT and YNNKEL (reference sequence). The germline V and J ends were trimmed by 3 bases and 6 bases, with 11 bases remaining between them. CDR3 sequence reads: CASSHGVGAEAFF. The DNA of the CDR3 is TGTGCCAGCAGCCACGGGGTTGGCGCTGAAGCTTTCTTT. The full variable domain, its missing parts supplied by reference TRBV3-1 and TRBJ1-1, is DTAVSQTPKYLVTQMGNDKSIKCEQNLGHDTMYWYKQDSKKFLKIMFSYNNKELIINETVPNRFSPKSPDKAHLNLHINSLELGDSAVYFCASSHGVGAEAFFGQGTRLTVV.

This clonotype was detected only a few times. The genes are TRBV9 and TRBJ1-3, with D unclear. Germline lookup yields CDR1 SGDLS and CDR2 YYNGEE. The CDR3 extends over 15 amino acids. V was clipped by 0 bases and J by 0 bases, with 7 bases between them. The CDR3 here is CASSVGQPSGNTIYF. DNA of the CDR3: TGTGCCAGCAGCGTAGGGCAGCCCTCTGGAAACACCATATATTTT.

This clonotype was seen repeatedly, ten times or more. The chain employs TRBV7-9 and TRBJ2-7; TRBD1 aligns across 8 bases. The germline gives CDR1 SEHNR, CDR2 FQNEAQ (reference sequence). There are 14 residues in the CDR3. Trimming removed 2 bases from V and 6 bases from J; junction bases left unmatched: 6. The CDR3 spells CASSLRQGAGEQYF. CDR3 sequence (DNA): TGTGCCAGCAGCTTAAGGCAGGGGGCAGGCGAGCAGTACTTC.

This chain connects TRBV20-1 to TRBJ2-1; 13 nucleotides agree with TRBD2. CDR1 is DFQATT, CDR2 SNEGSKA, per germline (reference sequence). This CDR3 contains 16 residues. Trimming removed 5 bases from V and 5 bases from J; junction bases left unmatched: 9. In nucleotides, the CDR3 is TGCAGTGCTGCAACCCCGACTAGCGGGAGGAACAATGAGCAGTTCTTC. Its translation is CSAATPTSGRNNEQFF.

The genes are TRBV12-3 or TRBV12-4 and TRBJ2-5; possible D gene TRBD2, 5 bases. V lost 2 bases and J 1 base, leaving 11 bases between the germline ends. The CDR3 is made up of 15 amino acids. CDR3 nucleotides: TGTGCCAGCAGTTTAAAGAGGGTGATCCAAGAGACCCAGTACTTC. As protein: CASSLKRVIQETQYF.

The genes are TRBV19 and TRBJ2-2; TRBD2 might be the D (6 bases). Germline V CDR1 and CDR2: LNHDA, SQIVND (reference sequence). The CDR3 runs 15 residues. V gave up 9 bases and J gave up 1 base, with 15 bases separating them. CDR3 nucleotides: TGTGCCAGCACCACTAGCTTCAGGAACACCGGGGAGCTGTTTTTT. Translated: CASTTSFRNTGELFF. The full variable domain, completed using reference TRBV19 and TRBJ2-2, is DGGITQSPKYLFRKEGQNVTLSCEQNLNHDAMYWYRQDPGQGLRLIYYSQIVNDFQKGDIAEGYSVSREKKESFPLTVTSAQKNPTAFYLCASTTSFRNTGELFFGEGSRLTVL.

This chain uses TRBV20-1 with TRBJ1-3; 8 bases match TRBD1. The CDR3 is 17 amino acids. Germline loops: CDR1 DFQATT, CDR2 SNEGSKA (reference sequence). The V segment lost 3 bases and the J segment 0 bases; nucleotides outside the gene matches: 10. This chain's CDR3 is CSARGLTGDLSGNTIYF. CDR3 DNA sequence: TGCAGTGCTAGGGGCTTGACAGGGGACCTCTCTGGAAACACCATATATTTT.

The chain's CDR3 is CSVNSGAGNEQYF. The CDR3 nucleotides are TGCAGCGTGAATAGCGGAGCAGGGAACGAGCAGTACTTC. The chain links TRBV29-1 to TRBJ2-7; D is perhaps TRBD2 (6 bases). Germline V gives CDR1 SQVTM, CDR2 ANQGSEA. V lost 6 bases to trimming and J lost 5 bases, with 17 bases between them. The CDR3 consists of 13 residues.

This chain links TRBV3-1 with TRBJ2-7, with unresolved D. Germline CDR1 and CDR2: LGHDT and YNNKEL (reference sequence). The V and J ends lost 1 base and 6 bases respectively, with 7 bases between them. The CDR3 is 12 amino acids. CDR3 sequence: CASSQGEREQYF. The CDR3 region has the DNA TGTGCCAGCAGCCAAGGCGAACGCGAGCAGTACTTC.

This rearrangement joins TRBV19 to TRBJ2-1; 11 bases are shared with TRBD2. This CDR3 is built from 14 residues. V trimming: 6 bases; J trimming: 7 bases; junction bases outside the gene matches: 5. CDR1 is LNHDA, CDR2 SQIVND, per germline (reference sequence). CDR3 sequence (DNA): TGTGCCAGTAGGCCTAGCGGGAGGAGGAATGAGCAGTTCTTC. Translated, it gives CASRPSGRRNEQFF.

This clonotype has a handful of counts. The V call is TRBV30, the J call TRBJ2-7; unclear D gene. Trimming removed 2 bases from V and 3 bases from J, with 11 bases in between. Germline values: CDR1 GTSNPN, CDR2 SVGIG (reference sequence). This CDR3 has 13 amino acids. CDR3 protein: CAWSIGGRYEQYF. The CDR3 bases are TGTGCCTGGAGTATCGGCGGCCGCTACGAGCAGTACTTC. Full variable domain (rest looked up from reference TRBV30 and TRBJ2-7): SQTIHQWPATLVQPVGSPLSLECTVEGTSNPNLYWYRQAAGRGLQLLFYSVGIGQISSEVPQNLSASRPQDRQFILSSKKLLLSDSGFYLCAWSIGGRYEQYFGPGTRLTVT.

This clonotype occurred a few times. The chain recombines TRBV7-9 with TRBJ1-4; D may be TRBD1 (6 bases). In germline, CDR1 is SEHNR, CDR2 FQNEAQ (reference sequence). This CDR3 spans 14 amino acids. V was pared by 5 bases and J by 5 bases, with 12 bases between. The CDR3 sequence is CASSDRTANEKLFF. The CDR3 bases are TGTGCCAGCAGCGATAGGACAGCGAATGAAAAACTGTTTTTT.

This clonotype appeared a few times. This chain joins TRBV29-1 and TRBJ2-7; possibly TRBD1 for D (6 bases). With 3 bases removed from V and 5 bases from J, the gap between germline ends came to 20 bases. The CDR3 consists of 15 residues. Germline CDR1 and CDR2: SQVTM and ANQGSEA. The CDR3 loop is CSVDGSGRGADEQYF. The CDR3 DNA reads TGCAGCGTTGATGGGAGCGGCAGGGGAGCAGACGAGCAGTACTTC.

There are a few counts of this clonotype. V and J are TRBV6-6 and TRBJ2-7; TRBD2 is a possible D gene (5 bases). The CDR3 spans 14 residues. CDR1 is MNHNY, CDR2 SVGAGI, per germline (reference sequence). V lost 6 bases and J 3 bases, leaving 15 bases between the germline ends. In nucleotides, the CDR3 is TGTGCCAGCAGGAGCACTAGGTCGGGCTACGAGCAGTACTTC. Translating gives CASRSTRSGYEQYF.

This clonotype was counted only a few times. CDR3 residues: CSARTSGRSYNEQFF. CDR3 DNA sequence: TGCAGTGCGAGGACTAGCGGGAGGTCCTACAATGAGCAGTTCTTC. This chain joins TRBV20-1 and TRBJ2-1; 14 bases fit TRBD2. This CDR3 has 15 residues. CDR1 and CDR2 (germline): DFQATT, SNEGSKA (reference sequence). The V gene end was trimmed by 6 bases and the J gene end by 1 base; junction bases not matched to a gene: 2.

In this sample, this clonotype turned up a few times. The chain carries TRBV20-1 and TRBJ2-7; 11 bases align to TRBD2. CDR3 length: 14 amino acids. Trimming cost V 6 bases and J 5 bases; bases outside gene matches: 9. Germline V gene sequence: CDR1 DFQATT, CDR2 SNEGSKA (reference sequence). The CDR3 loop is CSATSGSTLHEQYF. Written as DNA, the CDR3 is TGCAGTGCAACTAGCGGGAGTACCCTCCACGAGCAGTACTTC.

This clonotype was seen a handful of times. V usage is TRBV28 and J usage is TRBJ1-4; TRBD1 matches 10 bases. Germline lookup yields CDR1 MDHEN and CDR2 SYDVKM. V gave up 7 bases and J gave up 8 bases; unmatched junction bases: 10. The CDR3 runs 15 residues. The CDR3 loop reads CASTVGTGDVEKLFF. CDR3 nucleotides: TGTGCCAGCACCGTGGGGACAGGGGACGTGGAAAAACTGTTTTTT.

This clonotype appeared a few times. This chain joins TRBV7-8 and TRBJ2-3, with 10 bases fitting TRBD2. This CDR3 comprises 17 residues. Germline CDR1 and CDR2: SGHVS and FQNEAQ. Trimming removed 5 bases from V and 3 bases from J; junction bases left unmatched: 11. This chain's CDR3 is CASSPGLAGEATDTQYF. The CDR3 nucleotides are TGTGCCAGCAGCCCCGGGCTAGCGGGAGAAGCGACAGATACGCAGTATTTT. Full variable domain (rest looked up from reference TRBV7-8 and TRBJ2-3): GAGVSQSPRYKVAKRGQDVALRCDPISGHVSLFWYQQALGQGPEFLTYFQNEAQLDKSGLPSDRFFAERPEGSVSTLKIQRTQQEDSAVYLCASSPGLAGEATDTQYFGPGTRLTVL.

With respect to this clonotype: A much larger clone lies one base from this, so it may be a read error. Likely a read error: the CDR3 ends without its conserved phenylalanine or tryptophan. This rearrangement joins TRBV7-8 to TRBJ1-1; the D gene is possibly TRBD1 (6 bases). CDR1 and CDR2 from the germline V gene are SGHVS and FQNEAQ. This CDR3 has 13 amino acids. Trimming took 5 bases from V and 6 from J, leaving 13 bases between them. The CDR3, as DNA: TGTGCCAGCAGCCCAAGGGGGGAGGCTGAAGCTTTCTTA. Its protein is CASSPRGEAEAFL.

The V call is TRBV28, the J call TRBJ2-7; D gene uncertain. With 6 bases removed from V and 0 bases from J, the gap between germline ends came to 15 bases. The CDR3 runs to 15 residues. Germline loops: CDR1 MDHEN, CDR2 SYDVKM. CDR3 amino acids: CASSLLRWSSYEQYF. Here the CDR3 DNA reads TGTGCCAGCAGCCTCCTCCGGTGGAGCTCCTACGAGCAGTACTTC.

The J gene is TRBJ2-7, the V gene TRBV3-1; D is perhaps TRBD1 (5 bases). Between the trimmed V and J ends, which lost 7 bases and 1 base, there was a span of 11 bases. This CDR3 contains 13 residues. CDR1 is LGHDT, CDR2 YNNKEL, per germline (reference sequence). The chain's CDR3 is CASTLTGSYEQYF. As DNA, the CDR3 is TGTGCCAGCACCTTAACAGGATCCTACGAGCAGTACTTC.